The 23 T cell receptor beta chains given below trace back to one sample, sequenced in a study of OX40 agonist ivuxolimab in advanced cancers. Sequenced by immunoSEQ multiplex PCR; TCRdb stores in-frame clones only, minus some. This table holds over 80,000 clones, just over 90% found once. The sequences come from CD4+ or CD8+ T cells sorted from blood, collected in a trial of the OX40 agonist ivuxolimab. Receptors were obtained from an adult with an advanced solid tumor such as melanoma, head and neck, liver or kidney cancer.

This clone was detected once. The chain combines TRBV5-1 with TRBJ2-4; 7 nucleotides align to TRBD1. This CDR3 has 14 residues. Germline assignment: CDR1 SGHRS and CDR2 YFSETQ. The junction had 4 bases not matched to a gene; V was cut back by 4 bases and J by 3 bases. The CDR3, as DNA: TGCGCCAGCAGCAGGGGGCAGAGCAAAAACATTCAGTACTTC. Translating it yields CASSRGQSKNIQYF.

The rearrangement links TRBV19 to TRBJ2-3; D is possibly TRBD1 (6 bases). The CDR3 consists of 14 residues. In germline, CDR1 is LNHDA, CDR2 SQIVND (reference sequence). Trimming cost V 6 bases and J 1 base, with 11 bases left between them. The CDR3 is CASRTGFGTDTQYF. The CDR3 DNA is TGTGCCAGTAGAACAGGGTTCGGCACAGATACGCAGTATTTT.

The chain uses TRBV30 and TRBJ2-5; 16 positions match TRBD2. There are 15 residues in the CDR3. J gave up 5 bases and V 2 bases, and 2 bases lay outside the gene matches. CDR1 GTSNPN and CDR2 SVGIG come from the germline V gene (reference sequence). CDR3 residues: CAWSKGLAGGETQYF. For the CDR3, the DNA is TGTGCCTGGAGTAAGGGACTAGCGGGAGGGGAGACCCAGTACTTC. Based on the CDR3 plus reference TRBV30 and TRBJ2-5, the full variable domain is SQTIHQWPATLVQPVGSPLSLECTVEGTSNPNLYWYRQAAGRGLQLLFYSVGIGQISSEVPQNLSASRPQDRQFILSSKKLLLSDSGFYLCAWSKGLAGGETQYFGPGTRLLVL.

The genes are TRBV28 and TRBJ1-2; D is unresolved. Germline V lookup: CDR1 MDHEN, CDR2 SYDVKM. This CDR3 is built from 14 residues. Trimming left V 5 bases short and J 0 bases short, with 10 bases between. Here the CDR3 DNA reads TGTGCCAGCAGTGAAGGAGGAGCTAACTATGGCTACACCTTC. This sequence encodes CASSEGGANYGYTF.

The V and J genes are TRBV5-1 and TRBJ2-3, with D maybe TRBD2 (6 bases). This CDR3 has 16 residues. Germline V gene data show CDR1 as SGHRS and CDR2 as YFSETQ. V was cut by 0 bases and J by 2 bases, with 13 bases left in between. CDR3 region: CASSLGASDSTDTQYF. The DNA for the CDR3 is TGCGCCAGCAGCTTGGGGGCTAGCGACTCCACAGATACGCAGTATTTT.

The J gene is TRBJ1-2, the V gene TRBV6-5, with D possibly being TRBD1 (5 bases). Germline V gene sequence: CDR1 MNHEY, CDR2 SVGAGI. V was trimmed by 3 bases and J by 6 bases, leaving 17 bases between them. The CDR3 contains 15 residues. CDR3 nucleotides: TGTGCCAGCAGTTATCGGGACCCTCGAGGCGATGGCTACACCTTC. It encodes CASSYRDPRGDGYTF.

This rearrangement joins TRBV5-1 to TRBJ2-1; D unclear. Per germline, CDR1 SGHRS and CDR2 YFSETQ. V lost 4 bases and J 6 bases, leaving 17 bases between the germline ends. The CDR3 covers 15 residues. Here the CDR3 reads CASSRLGEFVNEQFF. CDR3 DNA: TGCGCCAGCAGCCGCCTGGGCGAGTTTGTCAATGAGCAGTTCTTC.

The CDR3 DNA reads as TGTGCCAGCAGCCGGAGCCGTTCGGGTGAAAAACTGTTTTTT. It translates to CASSRSRSGEKLFF. V usage is TRBV7-2 and J usage is TRBJ1-4; D unclear. CDR1 SGHTA and CDR2 FQGNSA come from the germline V gene. The CDR3 sequence is 14 residues long. Trimming took 5 bases from V and 7 from J, leaving 14 bases between them.

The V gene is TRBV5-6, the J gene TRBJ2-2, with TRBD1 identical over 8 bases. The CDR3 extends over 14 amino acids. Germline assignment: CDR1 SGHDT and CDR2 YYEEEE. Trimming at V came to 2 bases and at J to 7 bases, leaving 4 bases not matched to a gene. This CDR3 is CASSFRGRDGELFF. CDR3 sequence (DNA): TGTGCCAGCAGCTTCAGGGGGCGAGACGGGGAGCTGTTTTTT.

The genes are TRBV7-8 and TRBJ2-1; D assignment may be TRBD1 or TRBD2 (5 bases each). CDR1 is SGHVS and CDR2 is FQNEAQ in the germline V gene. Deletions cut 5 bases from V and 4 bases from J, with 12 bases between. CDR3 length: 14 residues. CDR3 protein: CASSHHGTYNEQFF. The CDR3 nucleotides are TGTGCCAGCAGCCACCACGGGACGTACAATGAGCAGTTCTTC.

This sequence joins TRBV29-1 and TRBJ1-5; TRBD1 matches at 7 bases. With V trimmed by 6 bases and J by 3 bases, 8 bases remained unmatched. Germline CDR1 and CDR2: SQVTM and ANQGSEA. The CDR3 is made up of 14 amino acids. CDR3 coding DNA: TGCAGCGTCATCGGGACAGACCCCAATCAGCCCCAGCATTTT. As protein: CSVIGTDPNQPQHF.

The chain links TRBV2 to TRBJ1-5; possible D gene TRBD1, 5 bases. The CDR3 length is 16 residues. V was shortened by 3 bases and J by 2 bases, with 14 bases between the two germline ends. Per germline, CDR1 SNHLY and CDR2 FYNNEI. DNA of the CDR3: TGTGCCAGCAGTGAGTTGGGGGTAAGGGGCAATCAGCCCCAGCATTTT. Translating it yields CASSELGVRGNQPQHF.

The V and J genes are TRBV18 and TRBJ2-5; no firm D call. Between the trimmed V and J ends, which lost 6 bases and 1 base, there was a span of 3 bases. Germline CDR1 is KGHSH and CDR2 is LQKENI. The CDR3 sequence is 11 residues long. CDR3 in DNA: TGTGCCAGCTCCCGCCAAGAGACCCAGTACTTC. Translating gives CASSRQETQYF.

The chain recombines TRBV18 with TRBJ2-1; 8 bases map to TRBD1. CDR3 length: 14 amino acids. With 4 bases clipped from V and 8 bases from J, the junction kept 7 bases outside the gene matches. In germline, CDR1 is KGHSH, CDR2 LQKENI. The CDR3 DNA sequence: TGTGCCAGCTCACAAAGACAGGGGATGTATGAGCAGTTCTTC. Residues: CASSQRQGMYEQFF.

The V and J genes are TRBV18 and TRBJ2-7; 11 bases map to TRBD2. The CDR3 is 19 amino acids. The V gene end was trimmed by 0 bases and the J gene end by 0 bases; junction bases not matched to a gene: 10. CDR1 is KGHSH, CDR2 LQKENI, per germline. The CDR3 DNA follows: TGTGCCAGCTCACCACCTCGAACTAGCGGGAGCTGGAGCTCCTACGAGCAGTACTTC. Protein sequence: CASSPPRTSGSWSSYEQYF. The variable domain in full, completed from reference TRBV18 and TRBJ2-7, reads NAGVMQNPRHLVRRRGQEARLRCSPMKGHSHVYWYRQLPEEGLKFMVYLQKENIIDESGMPKERFSAEFPKEGPSILRIQQVVRGDSAAYFCASSPPRTSGSWSSYEQYFGPGTRLTVT.

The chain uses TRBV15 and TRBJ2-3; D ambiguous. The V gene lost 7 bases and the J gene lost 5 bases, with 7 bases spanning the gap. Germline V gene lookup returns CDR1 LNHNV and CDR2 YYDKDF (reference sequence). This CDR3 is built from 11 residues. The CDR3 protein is CATTNRDTQYF. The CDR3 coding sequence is TGTGCCACCACCAACAGAGATACGCAGTATTTT.

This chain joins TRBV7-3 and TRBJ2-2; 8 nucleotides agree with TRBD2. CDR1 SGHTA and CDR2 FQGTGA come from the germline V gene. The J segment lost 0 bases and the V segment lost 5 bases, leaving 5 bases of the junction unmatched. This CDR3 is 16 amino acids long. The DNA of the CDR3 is TGTGCCAGCAGCCCTCATAGCGGGGCGAACACCGGGGAGCTGTTTTTT. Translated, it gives CASSPHSGANTGELFF.

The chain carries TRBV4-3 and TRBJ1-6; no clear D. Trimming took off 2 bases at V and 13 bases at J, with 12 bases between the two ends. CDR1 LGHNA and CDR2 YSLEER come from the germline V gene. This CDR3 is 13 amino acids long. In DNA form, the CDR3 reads TGCGCCAGCAGCCAAACTTGGGGTTCCCCCCTCCACTTT. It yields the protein CASSQTWGSPLHF.

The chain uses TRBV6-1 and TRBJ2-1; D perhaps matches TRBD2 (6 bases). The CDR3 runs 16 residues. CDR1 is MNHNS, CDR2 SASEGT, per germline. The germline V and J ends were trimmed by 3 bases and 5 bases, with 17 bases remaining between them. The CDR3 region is CASSDPRTTLNNEQFF. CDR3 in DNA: TGTGCCAGCAGTGACCCCAGGACTACTTTAAACAATGAGCAGTTCTTC.

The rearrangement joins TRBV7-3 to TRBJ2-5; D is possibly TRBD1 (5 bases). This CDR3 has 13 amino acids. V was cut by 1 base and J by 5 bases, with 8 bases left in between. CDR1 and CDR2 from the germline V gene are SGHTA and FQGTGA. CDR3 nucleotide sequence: TGTGCCAGCAGCTTAAGGGGCGGCGAGACCCAGTACTTC. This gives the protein CASSLRGGETQYF.

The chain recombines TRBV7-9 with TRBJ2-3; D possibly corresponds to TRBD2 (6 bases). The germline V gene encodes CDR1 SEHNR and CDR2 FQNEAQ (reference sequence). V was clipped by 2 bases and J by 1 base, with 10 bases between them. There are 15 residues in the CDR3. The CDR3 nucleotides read TGTGCCAGCAGCTTAACGGGAGCGGGCACAGATACGCAGTATTTT. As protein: CASSLTGAGTDTQYF.

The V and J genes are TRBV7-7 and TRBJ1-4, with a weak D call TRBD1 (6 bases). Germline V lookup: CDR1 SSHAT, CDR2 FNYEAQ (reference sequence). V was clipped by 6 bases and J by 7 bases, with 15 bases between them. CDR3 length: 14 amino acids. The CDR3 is CASRPKGVSEKLFF. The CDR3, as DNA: TGTGCCAGCAGACCTAAGGGGGTGAGTGAAAAACTGTTTTTT.

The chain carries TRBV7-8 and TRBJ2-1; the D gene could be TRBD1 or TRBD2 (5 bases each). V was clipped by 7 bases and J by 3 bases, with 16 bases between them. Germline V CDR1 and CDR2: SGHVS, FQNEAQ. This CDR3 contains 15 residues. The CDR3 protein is CASTIPGRGYNEQFF. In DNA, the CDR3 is TGTGCCAGCACCATACCAGGGAGAGGCTACAATGAGCAGTTCTTC.